This T cell receptor beta chain comes out of a study of OX40 agonist ivuxolimab in advanced cancers. Study-level background: Ivuxolimab was a fully human IgG2 agonistic monoclonal antibody targeting the costimulatory receptor OX40 (CD134). Intravenous ivuxolimab was administered to patients every 2 weeks at six dose levels: 0.01, 0.1, 0.3, 1.5, 3 and 10 mg/kg. Partial responses were achieved by three dose-escalation patients, of whom one had hepatocellular carcinoma and two had cutaneous melanoma. The paper describes the monotherapy dose-escalation part (N = 52 patients) of the phase I trial of ivuxolimab. Among the approximately 54 dose-escalation patients, about 19 had hepatocellular carcinoma, 15 or so melanoma, 9 renal cell carcinoma and 9 head and neck cancer. In the dose-escalation cohort, 82.7% of patients were male, and the mean age was roughly 60 years, with a range of about 20 to 79. Patients were allowed to have had prior anti-PD-1, anti-PD-L1 or anti-CTLA-4 therapy, and around two fifths of the dose-escalation patients had been treated with checkpoint inhibitors. Peripheral TCRbeta sequencing aimed to test whether ivuxolimab altered TCR sequence diversity and caused clonal T-cell expansion. Beyond this particular receptor, the publication reports: The antigen specificity of the peripheral T cells that underwent clonal expansion was not determined. In the 0.1-3.0 mg/kg groups, partial responders had among the lowest normalized peripheral clonal expansion, particularly in CD8+ T cells. At doses of 0.1 to 3.0 mg/kg, clonal expansion of both CD4+ and CD8+ T cells in blood was seen between baseline and week 6. Low levels of normalized T-cell clonal expansion were also seen in some patients who did not respond. After ivuxolimab, expanded clones were on average more numerous among CD8+ T cells than among CD4+ T cells.

Deletion took 6 bases off V and 3 bases off J, with a span of 20 bases between the germline ends. Taken from the germline V gene (reference sequence), the CDR1 and CDR2 loops are LNHDA and SQIVND. The CDR3 spans 16 residues, from the cysteine through the phenylalanine. CDR3 DNA only is kept here, 48 bases in frame from base 1. Genomic DNA was extracted from sorted cells for sequencing of the TCRbeta CDR3 region. The immunoSEQ Assay was used for sequencing of TCRbeta CDR3 regions. TCRdb limited this immuneACCESS table to in-frame rearrangements with V and J called. A share of clones is missing; checked studies link under half to unresolved V genes, and the rest is unexplained. The table for this sample lists more than 60,000 clones; 75% to 90% of them were counted only once. The ten largest clones take up roughly an eighth of the sample. Patients with a history of autoimmune disease or receiving systemic immunosuppression were excluded from the trial. Peripheral blood for TCR sequencing was collected from all dose cohorts at baseline, on cycle 4 day 1, and on cycle 7 day 1. The samples were taken from a phase I, first-in-human, multicenter, open-label dose-escalation trial of ivuxolimab. Adults with locally advanced or metastatic melanoma, renal cell carcinoma, hepatocellular carcinoma or head and neck squamous cell carcinoma were enrolled in the trial. CD4+ and CD8+ T cells were sorted separately from peripheral blood before TCR sequencing.

A remark on this clone: Its binding antigen is unknown. No base quality information exists; no much larger clone differs at one position.

Here the chain combines TRBV19 and TRBJ2-5; a tentative D match to TRBD2 spans 6 bases. The source is an adult with an advanced solid tumor such as melanoma, head and neck, liver or kidney cancer. The sequenced sample was CD4+ or CD8+ T cells sorted from blood, obtained in a trial of the OX40 agonist ivuxolimab. The DNA sequence follows: TGTGCCAGTAGCAACCCCCTAGTTCGGGGGAAAGAGACCCAGTACTTC. This yields the protein CASSNPLVRGKETQYF. With all but the CDR3 taken from the reference TRBV19 and TRBJ2-5 genes, the full variable domain is: DGGITQSPKYLFRKEGQNVTLSCEQNLNHDAMYWYRQDPGQGLRLIYYSQIVNDFQKGDIAEGYSVSREKKESFPLTVTSAQKNPTAFYLCASSNPLVRGKETQYFGPGTRLLVL.